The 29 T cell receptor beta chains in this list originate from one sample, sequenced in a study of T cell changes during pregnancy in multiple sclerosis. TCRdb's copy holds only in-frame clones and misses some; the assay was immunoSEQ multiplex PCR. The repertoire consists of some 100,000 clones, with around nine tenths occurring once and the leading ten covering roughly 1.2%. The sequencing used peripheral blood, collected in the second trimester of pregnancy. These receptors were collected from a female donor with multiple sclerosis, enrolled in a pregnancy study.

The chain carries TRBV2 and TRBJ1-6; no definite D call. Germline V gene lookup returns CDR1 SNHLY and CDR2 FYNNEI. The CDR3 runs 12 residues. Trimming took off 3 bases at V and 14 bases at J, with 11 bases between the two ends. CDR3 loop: CASSDLSETLHF. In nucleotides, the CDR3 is TGTGCCAGCAGTGACTTAAGCGAAACCCTCCACTTT.

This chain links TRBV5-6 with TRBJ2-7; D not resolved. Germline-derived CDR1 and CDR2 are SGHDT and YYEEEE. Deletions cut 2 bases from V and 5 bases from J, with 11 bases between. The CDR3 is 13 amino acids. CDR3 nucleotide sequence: TGTGCCAGCAGCTTCGCGCGGTTCGACGAGCAGTACTTC. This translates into CASSFARFDEQYF.

This chain's CDR3 is CASSTRTGQKAPLHF. Here the CDR3 DNA reads TGTGCCAGCAGCACTCGGACAGGGCAAAAGGCACCCCTCCACTTT. The genes are TRBV21-1 and TRBJ1-6; TRBD1, the table's D call, was not compared with the DNA. TRBV21-1 is designated a pseudogene. This CDR3 comprises 15 residues.

Here the CDR3 DNA reads TGTGCCAGCTCACCAACGGGGAGCTCGGTCGACAATGAGCAGTTCTTC. This codes for CASSPTGSSVDNEQFF. The genes are TRBV18 and TRBJ2-1; tentative D call: TRBD2 (5 bases). V lost 2 bases and J 5 bases, leaving 16 bases between the germline ends. This CDR3 is built from 16 residues. In germline, CDR1 is KGHSH, CDR2 LQKENI.

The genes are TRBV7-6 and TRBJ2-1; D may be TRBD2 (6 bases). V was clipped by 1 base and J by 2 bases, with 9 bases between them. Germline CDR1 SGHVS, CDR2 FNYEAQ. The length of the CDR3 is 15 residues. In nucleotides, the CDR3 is TGTGCCAGCAGCTTAGTGGCGGGACCCTACAATGAGCAGTTCTTC. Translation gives CASSLVAGPYNEQFF.

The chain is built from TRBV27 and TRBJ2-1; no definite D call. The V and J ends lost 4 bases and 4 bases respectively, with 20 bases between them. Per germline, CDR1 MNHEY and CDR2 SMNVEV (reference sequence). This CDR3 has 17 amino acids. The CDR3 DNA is TGTGCCAGCAGTTCCTCCCGACCTTGGGCTACTTACAATGAGCAGTTCTTC. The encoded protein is CASSSSRPWATYNEQFF.

The CDR3, as DNA: TGTGCCAGCAGCGTGCAAGGATCGGGACAGCCCCAGCATTTT. This sequence encodes CASSVQGSGQPQHF. The J gene is TRBJ1-5, the V gene TRBV5-4; D uncertain. The V gene lost 4 bases and the J gene lost 7 bases, with 15 bases spanning the gap. Per germline, CDR1 SGHNT and CDR2 YYREEE (reference sequence). The CDR3 sequence is 14 residues long.

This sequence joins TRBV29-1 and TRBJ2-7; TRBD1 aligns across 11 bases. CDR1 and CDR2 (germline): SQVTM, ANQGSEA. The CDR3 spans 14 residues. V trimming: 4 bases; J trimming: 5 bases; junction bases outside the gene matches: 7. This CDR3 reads CSVASGTGGDEQYF. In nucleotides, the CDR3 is TGCAGCGTTGCATCCGGGACAGGGGGGGACGAGCAGTACTTC.

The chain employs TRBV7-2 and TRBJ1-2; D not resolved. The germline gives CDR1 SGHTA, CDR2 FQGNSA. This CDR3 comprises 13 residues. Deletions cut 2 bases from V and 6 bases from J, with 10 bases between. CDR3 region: CASSLTPSDGYTF. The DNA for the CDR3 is TGTGCCAGCAGCTTAACGCCCTCGGATGGCTACACCTTC.

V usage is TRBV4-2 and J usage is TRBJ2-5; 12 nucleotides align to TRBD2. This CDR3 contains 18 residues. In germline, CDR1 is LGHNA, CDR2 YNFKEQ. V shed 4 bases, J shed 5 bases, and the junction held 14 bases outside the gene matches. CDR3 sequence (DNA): TGTGCCAGCAGCCGAGGGGGGGCTAGCGGGAGGGTCGCGGAGACCCAGTACTTC. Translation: CASSRGGASGRVAETQYF.

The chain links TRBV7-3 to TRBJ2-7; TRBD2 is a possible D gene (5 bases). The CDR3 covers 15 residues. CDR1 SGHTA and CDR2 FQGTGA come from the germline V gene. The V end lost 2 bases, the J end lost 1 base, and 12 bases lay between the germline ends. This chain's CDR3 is CASSLGRGPSYEQYF. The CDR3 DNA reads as TGTGCCAGCAGCTTAGGGAGAGGGCCATCCTACGAGCAGTACTTC.

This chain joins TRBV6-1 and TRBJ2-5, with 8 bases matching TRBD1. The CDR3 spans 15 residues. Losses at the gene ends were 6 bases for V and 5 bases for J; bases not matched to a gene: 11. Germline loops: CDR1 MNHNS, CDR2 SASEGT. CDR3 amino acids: CASRNPPGGIETQYF. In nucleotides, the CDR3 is TGTGCCAGCAGAAACCCTCCAGGGGGCATCGAGACCCAGTACTTC.

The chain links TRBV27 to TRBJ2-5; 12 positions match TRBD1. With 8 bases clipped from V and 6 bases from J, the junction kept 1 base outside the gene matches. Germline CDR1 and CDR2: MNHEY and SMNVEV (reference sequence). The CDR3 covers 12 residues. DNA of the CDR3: TGTGCCAGCGGGGACAGGGGGCAGACCCAGTACTTC. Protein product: CASGDRGQTQYF.

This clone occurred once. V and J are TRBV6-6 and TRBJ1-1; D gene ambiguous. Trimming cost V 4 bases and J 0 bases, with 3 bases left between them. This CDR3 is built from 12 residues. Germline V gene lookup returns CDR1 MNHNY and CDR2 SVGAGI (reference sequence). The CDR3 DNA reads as TGTGCCAGCAGTTGGCTGAACACTGAAGCTTTCTTT. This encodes CASSWLNTEAFF.

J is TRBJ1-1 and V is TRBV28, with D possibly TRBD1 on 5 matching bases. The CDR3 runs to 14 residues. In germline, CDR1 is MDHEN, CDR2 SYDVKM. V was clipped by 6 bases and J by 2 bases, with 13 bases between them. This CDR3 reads CASRGAGSNTEAFF. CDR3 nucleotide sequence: TGTGCCAGCAGAGGGGCAGGCTCCAACACTGAAGCTTTCTTT.

CDR3 protein: CASSVTGTGNGYTF. CDR3 DNA sequence: TGTGCCAGCAGTGTCACCGGGACAGGGAATGGCTACACCTTC. The chain uses TRBV6-1 and TRBJ1-2; 9 nucleotides line up with TRBD1. Per the germline V gene, CDR1 is MNHNS and CDR2 is SASEGT. V was clipped by 4 bases and J by 6 bases; unmatched bases: 6. CDR3 length equals 14 residues.

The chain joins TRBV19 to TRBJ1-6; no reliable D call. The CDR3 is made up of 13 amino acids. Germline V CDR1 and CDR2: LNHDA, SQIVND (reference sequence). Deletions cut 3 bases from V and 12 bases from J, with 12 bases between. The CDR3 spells CASSMNSLLPLHF. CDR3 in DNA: TGTGCCAGTAGTATGAACAGCCTATTACCCCTCCACTTT.

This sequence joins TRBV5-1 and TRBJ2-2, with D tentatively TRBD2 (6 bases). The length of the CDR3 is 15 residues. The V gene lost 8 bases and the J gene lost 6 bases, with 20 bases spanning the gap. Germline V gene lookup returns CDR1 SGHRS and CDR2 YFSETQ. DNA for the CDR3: TGCGCCAGTAACGCGGGGCGGGCCTTCGCCGGGGAGCTGTTTTTT. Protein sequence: CASNAGRAFAGELFF.

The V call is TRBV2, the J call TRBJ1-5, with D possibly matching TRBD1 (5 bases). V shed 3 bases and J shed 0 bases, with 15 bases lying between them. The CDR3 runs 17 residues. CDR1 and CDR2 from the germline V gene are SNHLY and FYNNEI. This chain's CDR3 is CASSDDSQGYSNQPQHF. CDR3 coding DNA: TGTGCCAGCAGTGATGATTCCCAGGGCTATAGCAATCAGCCCCAGCATTTT.

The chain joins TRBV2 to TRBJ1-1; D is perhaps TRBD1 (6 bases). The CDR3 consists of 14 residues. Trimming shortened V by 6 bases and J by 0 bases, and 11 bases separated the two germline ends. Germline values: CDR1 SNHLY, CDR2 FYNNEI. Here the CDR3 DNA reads TGTGCCAGCAGCAACAGGGCTATGAACACTGAAGCTTTCTTT. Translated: CASSNRAMNTEAFF.

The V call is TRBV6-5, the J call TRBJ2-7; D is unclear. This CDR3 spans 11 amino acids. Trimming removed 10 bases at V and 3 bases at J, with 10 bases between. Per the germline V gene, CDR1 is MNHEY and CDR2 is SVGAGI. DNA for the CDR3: TGTGCCACCTCCCAGTTCTACGAGCAGTACTTC. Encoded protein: CATSQFYEQYF.

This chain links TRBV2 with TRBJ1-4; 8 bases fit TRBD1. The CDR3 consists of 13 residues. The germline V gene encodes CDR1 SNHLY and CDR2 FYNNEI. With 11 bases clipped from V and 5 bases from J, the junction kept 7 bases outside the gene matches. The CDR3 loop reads CADRDRPNEKLFF. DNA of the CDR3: TGTGCCGACAGGGACAGGCCCAATGAAAAACTGTTTTTT.

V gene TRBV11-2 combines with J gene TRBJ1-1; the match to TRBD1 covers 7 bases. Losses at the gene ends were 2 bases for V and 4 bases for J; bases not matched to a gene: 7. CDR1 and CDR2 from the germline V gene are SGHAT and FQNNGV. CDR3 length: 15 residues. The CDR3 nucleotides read TGTGCCAGCAGCTTAAAGCCCGCAGGGGGCACTGAAGCTTTCTTT. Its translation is CASSLKPAGGTEAFF.

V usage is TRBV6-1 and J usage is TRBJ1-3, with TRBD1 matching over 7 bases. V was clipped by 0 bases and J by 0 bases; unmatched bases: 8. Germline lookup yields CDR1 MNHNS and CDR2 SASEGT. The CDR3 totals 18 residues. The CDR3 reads CASSEALRGPISGNTIYF. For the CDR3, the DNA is TGTGCCAGCAGTGAAGCGCTGAGGGGGCCCATCTCTGGAAACACCATATATTTT.

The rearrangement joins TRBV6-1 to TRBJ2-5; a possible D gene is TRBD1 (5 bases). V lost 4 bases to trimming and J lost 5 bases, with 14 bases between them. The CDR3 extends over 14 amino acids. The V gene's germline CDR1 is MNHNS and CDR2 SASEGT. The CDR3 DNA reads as TGTGCCAGCAGTGCAAACAGGATTAGGGAGACCCAGTACTTC. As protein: CASSANRIRETQYF.

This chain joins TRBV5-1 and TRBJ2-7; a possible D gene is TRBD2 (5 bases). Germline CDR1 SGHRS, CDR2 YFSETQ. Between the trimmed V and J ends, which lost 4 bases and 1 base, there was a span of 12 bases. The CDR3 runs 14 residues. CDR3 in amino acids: CASSGSPGSYEQYF. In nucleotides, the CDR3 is TGCGCCAGCAGCGGTAGTCCGGGATCCTACGAGCAGTACTTC. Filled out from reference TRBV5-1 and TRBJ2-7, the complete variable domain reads KAGVTQTPRYLIKTRGQQVTLSCSPISGHRSVSWYQQTPGQGLQFLFEYFSETQRNKGNFPGRFSGRQFSNSRSEMNVSTLELGDSALYLCASSGSPGSYEQYFGPGTRLTVT.

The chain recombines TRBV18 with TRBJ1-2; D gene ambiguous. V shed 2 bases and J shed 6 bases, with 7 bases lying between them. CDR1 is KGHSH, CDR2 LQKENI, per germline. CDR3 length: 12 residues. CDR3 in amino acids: CASSPIADGYTF. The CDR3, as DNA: TGTGCCAGCTCACCAATAGCTGATGGCTACACCTTC.

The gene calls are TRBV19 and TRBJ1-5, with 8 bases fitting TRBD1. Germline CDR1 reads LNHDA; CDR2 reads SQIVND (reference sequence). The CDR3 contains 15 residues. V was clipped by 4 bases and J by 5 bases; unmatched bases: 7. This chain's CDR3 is CASSTDRDPHQPQHF. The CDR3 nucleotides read TGTGCCAGTAGTACGGACAGGGACCCCCATCAGCCCCAGCATTTT. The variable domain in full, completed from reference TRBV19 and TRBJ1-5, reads DGGITQSPKYLFRKEGQNVTLSCEQNLNHDAMYWYRQDPGQGLRLIYYSQIVNDFQKGDIAEGYSVSREKKESFPLTVTSAQKNPTAFYLCASSTDRDPHQPQHFGDGTRLSIL.

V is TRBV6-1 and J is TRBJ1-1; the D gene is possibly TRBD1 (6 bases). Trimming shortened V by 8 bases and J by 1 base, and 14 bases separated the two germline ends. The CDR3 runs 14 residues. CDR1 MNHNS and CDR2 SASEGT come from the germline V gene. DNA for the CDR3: TGTGCCAGCGGGGTGGGACACCCGAACACTGAAGCTTTCTTT. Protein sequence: CASGVGHPNTEAFF.